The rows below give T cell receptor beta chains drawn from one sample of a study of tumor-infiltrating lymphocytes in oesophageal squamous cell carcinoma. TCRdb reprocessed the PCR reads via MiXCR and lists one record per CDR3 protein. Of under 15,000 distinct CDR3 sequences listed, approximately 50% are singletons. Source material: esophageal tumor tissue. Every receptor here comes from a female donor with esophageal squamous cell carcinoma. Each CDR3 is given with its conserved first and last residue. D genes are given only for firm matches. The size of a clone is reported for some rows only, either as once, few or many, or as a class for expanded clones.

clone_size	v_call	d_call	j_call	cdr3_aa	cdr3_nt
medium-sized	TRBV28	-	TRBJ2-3	CATKKGVNTQYF	TGTGCCACCAAAAAGGGGGTCAATACGCAGTATTTT
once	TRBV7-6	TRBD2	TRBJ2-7	CASSPSGGRLVDEQYF	TGTGCCAGCAGCCCCTCCGGCGGGAGGTTGGTGGATGAGCAGTACTTC
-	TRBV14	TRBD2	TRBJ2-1	CASSQEYRLAYYNEQFF	TGTGCCAGCAGCCAAGAGTATCGACTAGCGTACTACAATGAGCAGTTCTTC
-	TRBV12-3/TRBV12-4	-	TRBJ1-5	CASSPNLEVNQPQHF	TGTGCCAGCAGCCCGAACTTGGAGGTCAATCAGCCCCAGCATTTT
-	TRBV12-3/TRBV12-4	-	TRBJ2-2	CASRPRNTGELFF	TGTGCCAGCAGACCCAGGAACACCGGGGAGCTGTTTTTT
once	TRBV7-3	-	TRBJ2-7	CASSLRAQEPSYEQYF	TGTGCCAGCAGCTTAAGGGCCCAAGAGCCTTCCTACGAGCAGTACTTC
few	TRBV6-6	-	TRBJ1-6	CASNVGLNNSPLHF	TGTGCCAGCAACGTAGGACTGAATAATTCACCCCTCCACTTT
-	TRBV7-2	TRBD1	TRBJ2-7	CASSKTTGQGYEQYF	TGTGCCAGCAGCAAAACGACGGGACAGGGGTACGAGCAGTACTTC
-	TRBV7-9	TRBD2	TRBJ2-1	CASSKWTSGTTYNEQFF	TGTGCCAGCAGCAAATGGACTAGCGGGACTACCTACAATGAGCAGTTCTTC
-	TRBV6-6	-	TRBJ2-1	CATTLASSYNEQFF	TGTGCCACAACACTGGCCAGCTCCTACAATGAGCAGTTCTTC
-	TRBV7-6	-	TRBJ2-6	CASSLTGNVLTF	TGTGCCAGCAGCTTAACCGGCAACGTCCTGACTTTC
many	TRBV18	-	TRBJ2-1	CASSPPSGTNEQFF	TGTGCCAGCTCACCCCCCTCCGGGACGAATGAGCAGTTCTTC
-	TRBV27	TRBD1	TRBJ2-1	CASSLRGDRGANEQFF	TGTGCCAGCAGTTTAAGAGGGGACAGGGGGGCCAATGAGCAGTTCTTC
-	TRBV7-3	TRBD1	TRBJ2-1	CASSLTGQGYEQFF	TGTGCCAGCAGCTTAACCGGACAGGGGTATGAGCAGTTCTTC
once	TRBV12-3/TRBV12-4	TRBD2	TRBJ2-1	CASSSEREGLNEQFF	TGTGCCAGCAGTTCGGAGCGGGAGGGCCTTAATGAGCAGTTCTTC
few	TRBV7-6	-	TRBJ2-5	CASSLAHVTQYF	TGTGCCAGCAGCTTAGCGCATGTCACCCAGTACTTC
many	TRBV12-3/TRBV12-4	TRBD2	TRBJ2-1	CASSSQRGATYNEQFF	TGTGCCAGCAGTTCACAGCGGGGGGCGACCTACAATGAGCAGTTCTTC
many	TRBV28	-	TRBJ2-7	CASSVQTTSYEQYF	TGTGCCAGCAGCGTTCAGACGACATCCTACGAGCAGTACTTC
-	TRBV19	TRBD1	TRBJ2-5	CASSFGTAQETQYF	TGTGCCAGTAGTTTCGGGACAGCTCAAGAGACCCAGTACTTC
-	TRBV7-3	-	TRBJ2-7	CASSLNPGAIGEQYF	TGTGCCAGCAGCTTAAATCCGGGGGCGATTGGCGAGCAGTACTTC
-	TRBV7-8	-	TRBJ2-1	CASSFREGAEAFF	TGTGCCAGCAGCTTCAGGGAAGGGGCTGAAGCTTTCTTC
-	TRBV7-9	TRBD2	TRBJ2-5	CASSLGGGEGRFEGQETQYF	TGTGCCAGCAGCCTAGGCGGAGGGGAGGGGAGATTCGAAGGACAAGAGACCCAGTACTTC
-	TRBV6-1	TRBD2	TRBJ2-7	CASRRTSSNYEQYF	TGTGCCAGCAGGAGGACTAGCTCCAACTACGAGCAGTACTTC
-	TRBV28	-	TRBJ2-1	CASSRLGTLYNEQFF	TGTGCCAGCAGCCGTCTCGGGACACTTTACAATGAGCAGTTCTTC
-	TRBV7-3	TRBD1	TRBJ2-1	CASSYDRESTDTQFF	TGTGCCAGCAGCTACGACAGGGAGAGCACAGATACGCAGTTCTTC
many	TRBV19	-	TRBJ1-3	CASNTGMTGNTIYF	TGTGCCAGTAACACGGGTATGACTGGAAACACCATATATTTT
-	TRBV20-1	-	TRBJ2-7	CSALPGPPIFEQYF	TGCAGTGCTCTTCCGGGACCCCCAATCTTTGAGCAGTACTTC
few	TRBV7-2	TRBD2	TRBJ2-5	CASSLRPSGRMRQETQYF	TGTGCCAGCAGCTTAAGGCCTAGCGGGAGAATGAGGCAAGAGACCCAGTACTTC
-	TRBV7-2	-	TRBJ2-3	CASAGFGTDTQYF	TGTGCCAGCGCAGGGTTCGGCACAGATACGCAGTATTTT
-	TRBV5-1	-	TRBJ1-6	CASSLGLRDVSPLHF	TGCGCCAGCAGCTTGGGGTTGAGGGACGTATCACCCCTCCACTTT
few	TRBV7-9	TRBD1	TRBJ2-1	CASSFQGAGNNEQFF	TGTGCCAGCAGCTTTCAGGGGGCGGGGAACAATGAGCAGTTCTTC
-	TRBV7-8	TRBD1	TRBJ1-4	CASSLKGGAQKDKLFF	TGTGCCAGCAGCTTAAAAGGGGGCGCTCAAAAGGACAAACTGTTTTTT
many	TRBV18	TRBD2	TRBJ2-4	CASSPPGGGKNIQYF	TGTGCCAGCTCACCACCAGGCGGGGGCAAAAACATTCAGTACTTC
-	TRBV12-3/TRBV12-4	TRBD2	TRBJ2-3	CASSFGLAESSDTQYF	TGTGCCAGCAGTTTCGGACTAGCGGAGAGCTCAGATACGCAGTATTTT
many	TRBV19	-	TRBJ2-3	CASTDSPREMTDTQYF	TGTGCCAGTACCGATTCTCCTAGGGAAATGACAGATACGCAGTATTTT
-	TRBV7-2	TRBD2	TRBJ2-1	CASSTRTSGRYNEQFF	TGTGCCAGCAGCACTCGGACTAGCGGGAGGTACAATGAGCAGTTCTTC
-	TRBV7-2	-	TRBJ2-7	CASNLRPSRSPLHF	TGTGCCAGCAACTTAAGGCCTAGCAGGTCACCCCTCCACTTC
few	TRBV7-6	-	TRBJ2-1	CASSLARADEQFF	TGTGCCAGCAGCTTAGCGAGGGCCGATGAGCAGTTCTTC
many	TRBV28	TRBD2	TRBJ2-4	CASSMLAGVNIQYF	TGTGCCAGCAGTATGCTAGCGGGGGTAAACATTCAGTACTTC
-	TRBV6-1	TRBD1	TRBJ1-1	CASRWDRFIAEAFF	TGTGCCAGCAGATGGGACAGATTTATCGCTGAAGCTTTCTTT
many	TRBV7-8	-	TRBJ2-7	CASTGFQGPSYEQYF	TGTGCCAGCACCGGTTTTCAGGGACCCTCCTACGAGCAGTACTTC
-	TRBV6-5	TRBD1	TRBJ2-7	CASSYRKTGDWSYEQYF	TGTGCCAGCAGTTACCGGAAAACAGGGGATTGGTCCTACGAGCAGTACTTC
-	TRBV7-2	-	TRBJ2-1	CASSPPVTRLYNEQFF	TGTGCCAGCAGCCCCCCCGTCACTCGCCTGTACAATGAGCAGTTCTTC
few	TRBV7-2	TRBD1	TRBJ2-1	CASSLYRDRDNEQFF	TGTGCCAGCAGCTTATACCGGGACAGGGACAATGAGCAGTTCTTC
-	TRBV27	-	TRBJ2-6	CASSWTEDTVLTF	TGTGCCAGCAGTTGGACTGAGGATACCGTCCTGACTTTC
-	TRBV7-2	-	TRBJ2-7	CASSSGAYEQYF	TGTGCCAGCAGTTCCGGAGCCTACGAGCAGTACTTC
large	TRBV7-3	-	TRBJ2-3	CASSFYADTQYF	TGTGCCAGCAGCTTCTACGCAGATACGCAGTATTTT
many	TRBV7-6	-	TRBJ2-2	CASSLGQFSTGELFF	TGTGCCAGCAGCTTAGGGCAGTTCAGCACCGGGGAGCTGTTTTTT
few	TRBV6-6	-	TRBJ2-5	CASSYGAGSGETQYF	TGTGCCAGCAGTTACGGCGCGGGATCCGGGGAGACCCAGTACTTC
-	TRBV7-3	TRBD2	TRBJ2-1	CASSPRASGSSYNEQFF	TGTGCCAGCAGCCCCCGGGCTAGCGGCTCATCCTACAATGAGCAGTTCTTC
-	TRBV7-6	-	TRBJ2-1	CASSLLGDSNEQFF	TGTGCCAGCAGCTTACTCGGAGATTCGAATGAGCAGTTCTTC
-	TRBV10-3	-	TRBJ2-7	CAISPSTSYEQYF	TGTGCCATCAGTCCTTCAACTAGCTACGAGCAGTACTTC